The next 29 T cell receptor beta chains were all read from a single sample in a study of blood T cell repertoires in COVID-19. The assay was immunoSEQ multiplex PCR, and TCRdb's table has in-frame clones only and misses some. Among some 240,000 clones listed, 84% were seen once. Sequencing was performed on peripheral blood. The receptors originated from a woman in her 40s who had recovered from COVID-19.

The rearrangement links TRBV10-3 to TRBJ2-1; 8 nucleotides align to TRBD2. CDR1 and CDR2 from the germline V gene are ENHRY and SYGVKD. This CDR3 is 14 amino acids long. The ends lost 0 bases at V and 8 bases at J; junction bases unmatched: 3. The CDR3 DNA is TGTGCCATCAGTGAGTCTACGGGAGGGGATGAGCAGTTCTTC. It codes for CAISESTGGDEQFF.

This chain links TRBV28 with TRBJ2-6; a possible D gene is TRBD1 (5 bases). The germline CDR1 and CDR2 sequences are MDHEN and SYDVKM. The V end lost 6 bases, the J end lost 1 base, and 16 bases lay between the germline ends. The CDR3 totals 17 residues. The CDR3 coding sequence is TGTGCCAGCAGCACAACGGCAGGGTTTTCTGGGGCCAACGTCCTGACTTTC. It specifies CASSTTAGFSGANVLTF.

CDR3 amino acids: CASSRGEGYSGYTF. CDR3 in DNA: TGTGCCAGCAGTCGGGGGGAGGGATACAGTGGCTACACCTTC. The chain joins TRBV11-3 to TRBJ1-2, with D possibly matching TRBD1 (5 bases). CDR3 length: 14 amino acids. The ends were cut back, 6 bases at V and 7 bases at J, with 18 bases in the middle. Germline CDR1 reads SGHNT; CDR2 reads YENEEA.

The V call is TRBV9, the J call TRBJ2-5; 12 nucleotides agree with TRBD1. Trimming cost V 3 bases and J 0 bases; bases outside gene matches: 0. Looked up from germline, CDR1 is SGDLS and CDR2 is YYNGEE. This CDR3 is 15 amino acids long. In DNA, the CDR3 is TGTGCCAGCAGCGGGGACAGGGGGCACCAAGAGACCCAGTACTTC. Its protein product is CASSGDRGHQETQYF.

The CDR3 DNA reads TGTGCCAGCAGCCAAGAAGGACAGGGAAACAATGAGCAGTTCTTC. This sequence encodes CASSQEGQGNNEQFF. This sequence joins TRBV4-2 and TRBJ2-1; 8 positions agree with TRBD1. The CDR3 covers 15 residues. Trimming cost V 0 bases and J 5 bases; bases outside gene matches: 3. Germline V gene lookup returns CDR1 LGHNA and CDR2 YNFKEQ.

CDR3 amino acids: CASSVSTGGTYEQYF. DNA for the CDR3: TGTGCCAGCAGCGTTTCGACAGGGGGTACCTACGAGCAGTACTTC. The chain uses TRBV9 and TRBJ2-7, with 9 bases that match TRBD1. CDR1 is SGDLS and CDR2 is YYNGEE in the germline V gene. The junction had 5 bases not matched to a gene; V was cut back by 2 bases and J by 2 bases. The CDR3 runs to 15 residues.

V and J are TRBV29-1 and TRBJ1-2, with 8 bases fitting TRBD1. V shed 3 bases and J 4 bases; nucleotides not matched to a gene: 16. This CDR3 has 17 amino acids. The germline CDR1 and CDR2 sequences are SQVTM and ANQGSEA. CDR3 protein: CSVEDNTARGRPYGYTF. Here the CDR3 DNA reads TGCAGCGTTGAGGACAATACGGCCAGGGGGCGCCCCTATGGCTACACCTTC.

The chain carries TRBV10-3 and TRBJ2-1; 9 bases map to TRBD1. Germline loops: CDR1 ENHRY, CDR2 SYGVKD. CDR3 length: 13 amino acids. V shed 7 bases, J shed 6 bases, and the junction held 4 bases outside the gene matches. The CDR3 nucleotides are TGTGCCATCACCCGGGACAGGGTCAATGAGCAGTTCTTC. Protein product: CAITRDRVNEQFF.

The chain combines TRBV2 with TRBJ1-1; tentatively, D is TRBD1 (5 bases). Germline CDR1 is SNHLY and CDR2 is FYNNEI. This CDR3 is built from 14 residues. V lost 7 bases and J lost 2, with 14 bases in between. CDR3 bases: TGTGCCAGCAAAGTCAGGGTTCCCAACACTGAAGCTTTCTTT. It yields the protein CASKVRVPNTEAFF.

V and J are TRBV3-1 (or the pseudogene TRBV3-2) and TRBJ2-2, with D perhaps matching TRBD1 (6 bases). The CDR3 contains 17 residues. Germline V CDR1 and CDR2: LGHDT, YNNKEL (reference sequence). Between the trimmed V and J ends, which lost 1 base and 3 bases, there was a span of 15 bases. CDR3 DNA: TGTGCCAGCAGCCAAGCATCAACAGGGTGGGACACCGGGGAGCTGTTTTTT. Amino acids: CASSQASTGWDTGELFF.

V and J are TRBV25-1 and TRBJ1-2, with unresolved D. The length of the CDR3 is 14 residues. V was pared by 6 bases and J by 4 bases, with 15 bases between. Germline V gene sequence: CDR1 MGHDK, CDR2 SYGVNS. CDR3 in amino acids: CASSEPDTFYGYTF. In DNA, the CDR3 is TGTGCCAGCAGCGAACCCGACACTTTCTATGGCTACACCTTC.

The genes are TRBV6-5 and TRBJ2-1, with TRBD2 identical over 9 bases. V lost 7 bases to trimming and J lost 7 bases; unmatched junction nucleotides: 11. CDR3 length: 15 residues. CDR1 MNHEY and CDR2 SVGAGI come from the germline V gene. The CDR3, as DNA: TGTGCCAGCACCCGACCTGGCGGGGGGGCGAATGAGCAGTTCTTC. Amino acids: CASTRPGGGANEQFF.

CDR3 region: CASSIEPYGALFF. The CDR3 bases are TGTGCCAGTAGTATAGAGCCCTATGGGGCCCTGTTCTTC. The rearrangement uses TRBV19 and TRBJ2-1; D possibly corresponds to TRBD1 (5 bases). Trimming shortened V by 0 bases and J by 15 bases, and 15 bases separated the two germline ends. The CDR3 totals 13 residues. Germline-derived CDR1 and CDR2 are LNHDA and SQIVND (reference sequence). Full variable domain (remainder filled in from reference TRBV19 and TRBJ2-1): DGGITQSPKYLFRKEGQNVTLSCEQNLNHDAMYWYRQDPGQGLRLIYYSQIVNDFQKGDIAEGYSVSREKKESFPLTVTSAQKNPTAFYLCASSIEPYGALFFGPGTRLTVL.

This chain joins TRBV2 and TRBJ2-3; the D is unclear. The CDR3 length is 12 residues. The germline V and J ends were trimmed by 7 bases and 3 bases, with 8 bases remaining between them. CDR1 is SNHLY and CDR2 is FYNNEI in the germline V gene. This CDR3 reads CASNTRTDTQYF. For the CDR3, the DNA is TGTGCCAGCAACACGAGGACAGATACGCAGTATTTT.

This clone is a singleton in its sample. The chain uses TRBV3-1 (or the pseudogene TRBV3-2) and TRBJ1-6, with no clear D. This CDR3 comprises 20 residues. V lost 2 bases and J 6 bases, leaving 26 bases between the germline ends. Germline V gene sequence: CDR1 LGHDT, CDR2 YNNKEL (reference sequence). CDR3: CASSQSVDPIAPSRNSPLHF. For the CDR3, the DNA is TGTGCCAGCAGCCAATCTGTAGATCCCATAGCCCCGTCCCGTAATTCACCCCTCCACTTT.

The CDR3 DNA reads TGTGCCAGCAGCCAAGACGGGGGTCTAAAACTGTTTTTT. Translating it yields CASSQDGGLKLFF. The chain recombines TRBV3-1 (or the pseudogene TRBV3-2) with TRBJ1-4, with D possibly being TRBD1 (5 bases). Trimming left V 0 bases short and J 10 bases short, with 9 bases between. CDR1 is LGHDT, CDR2 YNNKEL, per germline (reference sequence). This CDR3 spans 13 amino acids.

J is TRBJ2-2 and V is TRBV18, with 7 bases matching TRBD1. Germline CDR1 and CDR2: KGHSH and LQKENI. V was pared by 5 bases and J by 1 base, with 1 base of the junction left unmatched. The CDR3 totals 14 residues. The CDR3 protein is CASSGTENTGELFF. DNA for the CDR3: TGTGCCAGCTCAGGGACAGAGAACACCGGGGAGCTGTTTTTT.

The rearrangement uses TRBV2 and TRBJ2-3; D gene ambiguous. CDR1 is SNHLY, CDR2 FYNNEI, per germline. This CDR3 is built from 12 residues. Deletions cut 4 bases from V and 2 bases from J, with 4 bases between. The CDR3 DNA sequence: TGTGCCAGCAGTGGTTACACAGATACGCAGTATTTT. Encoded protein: CASSGYTDTQYF.

CDR3 protein: CASRHQESGGTDTQYF. The CDR3 coding sequence is TGCGCCAGCCGCCACCAAGAGAGCGGGGGCACAGATACGCAGTATTTT. J is TRBJ2-3 and V is TRBV10-2, with 7 positions matching TRBD2. V lost 8 bases to trimming and J lost 1 base; unmatched junction nucleotides: 12. CDR1 and CDR2 from the germline V gene are WSHSY and SAAADI. The CDR3 totals 16 residues.

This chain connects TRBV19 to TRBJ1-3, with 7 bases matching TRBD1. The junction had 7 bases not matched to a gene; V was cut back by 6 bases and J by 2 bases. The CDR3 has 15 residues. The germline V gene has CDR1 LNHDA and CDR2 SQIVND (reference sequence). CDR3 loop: CASRKGGGTGNTIYF. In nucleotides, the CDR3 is TGTGCCAGTAGAAAAGGAGGGGGCACTGGAAACACCATATATTTT. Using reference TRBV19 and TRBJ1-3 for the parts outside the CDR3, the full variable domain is DGGITQSPKYLFRKEGQNVTLSCEQNLNHDAMYWYRQDPGQGLRLIYYSQIVNDFQKGDIAEGYSVSREKKESFPLTVTSAQKNPTAFYLCASRKGGGTGNTIYFGEGSWLTVV.

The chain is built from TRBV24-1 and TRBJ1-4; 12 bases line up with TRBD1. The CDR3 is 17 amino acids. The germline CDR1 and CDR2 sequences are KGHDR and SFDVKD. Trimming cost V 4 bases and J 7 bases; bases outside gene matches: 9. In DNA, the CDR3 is TGTGCCACCAGTGACCCCTTTGGGACAGGGGGCGGTGAAAAACTGTTTTTT. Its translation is CATSDPFGTGGGEKLFF.

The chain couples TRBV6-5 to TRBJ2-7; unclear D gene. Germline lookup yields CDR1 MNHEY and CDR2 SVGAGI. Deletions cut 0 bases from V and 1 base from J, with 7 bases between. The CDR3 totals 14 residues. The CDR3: CASSYSATSYEQYF. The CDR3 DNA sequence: TGTGCCAGCAGTTACTCAGCGACTTCCTACGAGCAGTACTTC.

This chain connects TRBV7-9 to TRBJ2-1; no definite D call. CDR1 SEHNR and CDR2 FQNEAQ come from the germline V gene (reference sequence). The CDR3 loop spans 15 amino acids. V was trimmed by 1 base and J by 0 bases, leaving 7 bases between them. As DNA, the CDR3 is TGTGCCAGCAGCTTAGACAGCAGCTCCTACAATGAGCAGTTCTTC. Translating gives CASSLDSSSYNEQFF.

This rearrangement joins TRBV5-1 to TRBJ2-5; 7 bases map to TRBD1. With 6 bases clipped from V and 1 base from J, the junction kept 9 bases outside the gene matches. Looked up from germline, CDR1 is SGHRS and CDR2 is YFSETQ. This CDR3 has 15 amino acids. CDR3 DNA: TGCGCCAGCACCACCGGGGCAGGGGGCCAAGAGACCCAGTACTTC. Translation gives CASTTGAGGQETQYF.

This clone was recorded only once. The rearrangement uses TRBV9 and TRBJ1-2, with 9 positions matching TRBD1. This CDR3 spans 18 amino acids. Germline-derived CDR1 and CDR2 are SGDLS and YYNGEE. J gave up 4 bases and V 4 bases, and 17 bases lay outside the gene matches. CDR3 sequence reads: CASSPRPQPGQGSYGYTF. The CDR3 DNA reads TGTGCCAGCAGCCCTCGACCTCAACCGGGACAGGGATCCTATGGCTACACCTTC.

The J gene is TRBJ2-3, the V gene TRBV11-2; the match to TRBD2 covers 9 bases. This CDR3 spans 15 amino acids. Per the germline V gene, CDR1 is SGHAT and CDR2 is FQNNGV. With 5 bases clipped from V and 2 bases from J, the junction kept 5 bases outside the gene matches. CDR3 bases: TGTGCCAGCAGCGCTCTAGCGGGGTACACAGATACGCAGTATTTT. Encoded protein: CASSALAGYTDTQYF.

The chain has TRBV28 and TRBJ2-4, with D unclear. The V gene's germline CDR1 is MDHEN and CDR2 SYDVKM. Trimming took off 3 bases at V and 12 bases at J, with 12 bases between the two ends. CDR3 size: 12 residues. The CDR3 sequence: CASSLRFYSQYF. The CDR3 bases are TGTGCCAGCAGTTTGAGGTTTTATAGTCAGTACTTC.

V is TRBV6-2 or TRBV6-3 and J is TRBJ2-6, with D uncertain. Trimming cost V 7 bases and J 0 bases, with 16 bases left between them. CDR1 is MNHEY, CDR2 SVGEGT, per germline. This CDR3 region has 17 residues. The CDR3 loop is CASTPWAISSGANVLTF. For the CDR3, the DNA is TGTGCCAGCACCCCATGGGCCATATCCTCTGGGGCCAACGTCCTGACTTTC.

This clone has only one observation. For the CDR3, the DNA is TGTGCCAGCAGCTTAACAGACCACTATGGCTACACCTTC. This translates into CASSLTDHYGYTF. This chain connects TRBV11-3 to TRBJ1-2, with D unclear. V lost 2 bases and J lost 3, with 7 bases in between. CDR3 length equals 13 residues. Per germline, CDR1 SGHNT and CDR2 YENEEA.